What follows describes a single T cell receptor (beta chain). What it binds is not known. These data originate in a study of cytomegalovirus exposure and HLA in healthy donors. Study observations and caveats: Whilst most TCR sequences proved rare, a subset of public TCRs occurred across many donors. Cytomegalovirus status, reportedly, was diagnosed with high specificity and sensitivity by the classifier. As confirmed in vitro, three CMV-associated chains were specific for CMV antigens. Among TCR beta chains, those listed as cytomegalovirus-associated numbered some 160.

Assay: immunoSEQ multiplex PCR; the TCRdb copy retains only in-frame clones and omits some. This sample yields about 220,000 clones, of which about 90% are seen a single time; 2.5% to 3.5% belongs to the top ten. The CDR3 consists of 15 residues. The V and J ends lost 0 bases and 7 bases, in that order; junction bases with no gene match: 4. Per germline, CDR1 SGHRS and CDR2 YFSETQ. What was sequenced was PBMCs. The receptor's source is a young woman in good health and CMV-seronegative. This chain links TRBV5-1 with TRBJ1-4; the match to TRBD1 covers 9 bases. DNA of the CDR3: TGCGCCAGCAGCTTGGGGGACAGGGAGGGTGAAAAACTGTTTTTT. Its translation is CASSLGDREGEKLFF.